The rows below give T cell receptor beta chains drawn from one sample of a study of blood T cell repertoires in COVID-19. This table comes from immunoSEQ multiplex PCR, and its TCRdb copy is limited to in-frame clones, with some not included. The sample gives about 270,000 clones, about nine tenths of which show up once; about 4% is in the top ten. The specimen was PBMCs or T cells enriched from blood (not recorded which). Receptors originate from a woman aged 30 to 39 with acute COVID-19. CDR3s include the opening cysteine and the closing phenylalanine or tryptophan. The order of the fields is CDR3 length, J gene, V gene, D gene, CDR3 DNA, CDR3 protein. A D gene is named only where the DNA matches it firmly.

13 | TRBJ2-1 | TRBV10-1 | - | TGCGCCAGCGCCCCCGGAGTTGGAGATGAGCAGTTCTTC | CASAPGVGDEQFF
17 | TRBJ1-1 | TRBV4-1 | - | TGCGCCAGCAGCCAAGATGTTTTCGCAGGAATTCACACTGAAGCTTTCTTT | CASSQDVFAGIHTEAFF
16 | TRBJ2-7 | TRBV4-1 | TRBD2 | TGCGCCAGCAGCCAAGATTGGACTAGCGGCGGCTACGAGCAGTACTTC | CASSQDWTSGGYEQYF
16 | TRBJ2-7 | TRBV7-2 | - | TGTGCCAGCAGCTTAAGAGTACCAGGGATTAGGGACGAGCAGTACTTC | CASSLRVPGIRDEQYF
18 | TRBJ2-1 | TRBV19 | TRBD2 | TGTGCCAGTAGCCCGACTAGCGGGACCTGGAGCTCCTACAATGAGCAGTTCTTC | CASSPTSGTWSSYNEQFF
12 | TRBJ1-4 | TRBV12-3/TRBV12-4 | - | TGTGCCAGCTCCCAGGGTAATGAAAAACTGTTTTTT | CASSQGNEKLFF
16 | TRBJ2-5 | TRBV7-9 | TRBD1 | TGTGCCAGCAGCTTACGAGCCGGGACAGTACAAGAGACCCAGTACTTC | CASSLRAGTVQETQYF
14 | TRBJ2-7 | TRBV6-5 | - | TGTGCCAGCACCATAGGACAGAACCACTACGAGCAGTACTTC | CASTIGQNHYEQYF
14 | TRBJ2-7 | TRBV5-1 | TRBD1 | TGCGCCAGCAGCCCAGGGGACAGGGGGAACGAGCAGTACTTC | CASSPGDRGNEQYF
16 | TRBJ2-5 | TRBV3-1/TRBV3-2 | - | TGTGCCAGCAGCCAGACTTCGACAGGATGGGAAGAGACCCAGTACTTC | CASSQTSTGWEETQYF